This T cell receptor (beta chain) is drawn from a study of naive and memory T cell subsets. Many counts were recorded for this clonotype. Its target is unknown. Study findings and constraints: This RNA-based method may be sensitive to activation-related transcript changes.

CDR1 is SNHLY and CDR2 is FYNNEI in the germline V gene. V lost 5 bases, J lost 2 bases, and 7 bases lay in between. CDR3 size: 12 residues. Amplification of ligated cDNA took four PCR rounds with SP2 and nested alpha and beta constant primers. TCRdb fed the 5' RACE reads into MiXCR, producing one record per CDR3 protein. The sample lists tens of thousands of distinct CDR3 sequences, 7.2% occurring once. A UMI-containing oligonucleotide was joined by 3' ligation to the TCR cDNA template. Whole-blood samples were 2.5 to 3 ml of peripheral blood from healthy adult volunteers. The origin of this receptor is a male donor in good health. This chain connects TRBV2 to TRBJ2-7; tentative D call: TRBD2 (6 bases). In DNA form, the CDR3 reads TGTGCCAGCAGTCGGGAGACCTACGAGCAGTACTTC. It encodes CASSRETYEQYF.